The clone carrying this TCR beta chain is labeled as large. Donors had localized lung adenocarcinoma, a non-small cell lung cancer. The source of the sample is a study of CD4 and CD8 cells across lung adenocarcinoma regions. Germline-derived CDR1 and CDR2 are MNHNS and SASEGT. Trimming at V came to 7 bases and at J to 2 bases, leaving 7 bases not matched to a gene. The CDR3 spans 15 residues. TCRdb reprocessed the PCR reads via MiXCR and lists one record per CDR3 protein. The repertoire holds approximately 3,100 distinct CDR3 sequences, with 65% as singletons. The rearrangement joins TRBV6-1 to TRBJ2-3; 9 positions agree with TRBD1. This clonotype originated in a female donor with lung adenocarcinoma. The CD4 and CD8 labels of this study may be unreliable. Source material: CD8+ T cells from the margin of a lung tumor. In DNA, the CDR3 is TGTGCCAGCACCGATCGGACAGGGGTCACAGATACGCAGTATTTT. Its protein is CASTDRTGVTDTQYF.